A selection of T cell receptor beta chains follows, all from one sample in a study of blood T cell repertoires in COVID-19. The method was immunoSEQ multiplex PCR; TCRdb's version includes in-frame clones alone and lacks a portion of them. This table holds around 170,000 clones, around 89% found once. The source material was peripheral blood. All receptors derive from a man between 60 and 75 years old with acute or convalescent COVID-19. Both conserved end residues are part of each CDR3. The D gene is left open where the match is weak. Expanded clones get a size class; other rows say once, few or many, or leave the size out.

TRBV9	TRBD1	TRBJ2-7	NA	TGTGCCAGCAGCGTAGGACTGCCGGGACAGGGGATGCGGTCCGAGCAGTACTTC	CASSVGLPGQGMRSEQYF
TRBV7-9	NA	TRBJ1-6	NA	TGTGCCAGCAGCCCCAGGGAGGGTACGAATTCACCCCTCCACTTT	CASSPREGTNSPLHF
TRBV18	TRBD1	TRBJ1-1	NA	TGTGCCAGCTCACCTCCAGGGGGAAGTAGCACTGAAGCTTTCTTT	CASSPPGGSSTEAFF
TRBV19	TRBD1	TRBJ1-5	NA	TGTGCCACAAGACAGGGAATTTCGAGCAATCAGCCCCAGCATTTT	CATRQGISSNQPQHF
TRBV2	NA	TRBJ1-1	NA	TGTGCCAGCAGAACAGGGAACACTGAAGCTTTCTTT	CASRTGNTEAFF
TRBV18	NA	TRBJ2-3	NA	TGTGCCAGCTCAACCGGAGGCACAGATACGCAGTATTTT	CASSTGGTDTQYF
TRBV30	TRBD1	TRBJ2-7	NA	TGTGCCTGGACCCTAGGGGCAGGGGGATCCTACGAGCAGTACTTC	CAWTLGAGGSYEQYF
TRBV5-6	NA	TRBJ2-7	NA	TGTGCCAGCAGCCGCACAGGGTCCTACGAGCAGTACTTC	CASSRTGSYEQYF
TRBV19	TRBD2	TRBJ2-3	NA	TGTGCCAGTAGTACAATAATTAGCGGGGGCGGACATACGCAGTATTTT	CASSTIISGGGHTQYF
TRBV7-6	NA	TRBJ1-6	few	TGTGCCAGCAGCTTATCCCGGAGAAATAATTCACCCCTCCACTTT	CASSLSRRNNSPLHF
TRBV6-1	NA	TRBJ2-7	few	TGTGCCAGCAGTGAAGCGGGGGGGCGTCCCTACGAGCAGTACTTC	CASSEAGGRPYEQYF
TRBV11-2	TRBD2	TRBJ2-3	NA	TGTGCCAGCAGCCCATATAGCGGGGGAGCAGATACGCAGTATTTT	CASSPYSGGADTQYF
TRBV24-1	TRBD2	TRBJ2-1	NA	TGTGCCACCAGTGATATATCCGTAGTCGGGGGGAATGAGCAGTTCTTC	CATSDISVVGGNEQFF
TRBV10-3	NA	TRBJ1-1	NA	TGTGCCATCAGTAAGGGGACGGGAGCTCTGAACACTGAAGCTTTCTTT	CAISKGTGALNTEAFF
TRBV14	NA	TRBJ1-1	NA	TGTGCCAGCAGCCGTCAGAGGTATAAGACTTTCTTT	CASSRQRYKTFF
TRBV18	NA	TRBJ1-4	NA	TGTGCCAGCTCACCACTCGAGGGAGCTAATGAAAAACTGTTTTTT	CASSPLEGANEKLFF
TRBV27	NA	TRBJ2-1	few	TGTGCCAGCAGTTTATTTTCCAGGGTTTACAATGAGCAGTTCTTC	CASSLFSRVYNEQFF
TRBV3-1/TRBV3-2	TRBD2	TRBJ2-3	NA	TGTGCCAGCAGCTCCTTGCGGGGGGGCTTTTTAGATACGCAGTATTTT	CASSSLRGGFLDTQYF
TRBV9	TRBD1	TRBJ2-3	NA	TGTGCCAGCGGTCCCTCCGCGACACGACAGGGGGCCGGGACAGATACGCAGTATTTT	CASGPSATRQGAGTDTQYF
TRBV25-1	TRBD1	TRBJ1-5	NA	TGTGCCAGCAGTGGACAGGGGATCAATCAGCCCCAGCATTTT	CASSGQGINQPQHF
TRBV11-2	NA	TRBJ1-1	few	TGTGCCAGCAGCAGGACCGAGGGTATACAGAACACTGAAGCTTTCTTT	CASSRTEGIQNTEAFF
TRBV4-1	NA	TRBJ2-4	NA	TGCGCCAGCAGCCAGGGAGGGGCCGGGGGCGAAGCCAAAAACATTCAGTACTTC	CASSQGGAGGEAKNIQYF
TRBV11-2	NA	TRBJ2-7	NA	TGTGCCAGCAGCTTGACAGAGCCTGGGGAGCAGTACTTC	CASSLTEPGEQYF
TRBV11-2	TRBD2	TRBJ2-4	NA	TGTGCCAGCAGCTTAAGCGGGGCCGTAGCCAAAAACATTCAGTACTTC	CASSLSGAVAKNIQYF
TRBV27	NA	TRBJ1-3	once	TGTGCCAGCAGTTTGAGCAGACCCTCGTCGGGGAACACCATATATTTT	CASSLSRPSSGNTIYF
TRBV6-4	TRBD1	TRBJ2-1	NA	TGTGCCAGCAGTGAAGCGACAGGGGGCTACAATGAGCAGTTCTTC	CASSEATGGYNEQFF
TRBV5-1	NA	TRBJ1-1	NA	TGCGCCAGCAGCTTGGCCCCGGGAACAAACACTGAAGCTTTCTTT	CASSLAPGTNTEAFF
TRBV6-2/TRBV6-3	TRBD1	TRBJ1-6	NA	TGTGCCAGCAGTTACTCGACAGGACAGGGTTCAAATTCACCCCTCCACTTT	CASSYSTGQGSNSPLHF
TRBV6-6	TRBD1	TRBJ1-4	NA	TGTGCCAGCAGACGGACAGGGAGGAGGGATAATGAAAAACTGTTTTTT	CASRRTGRRDNEKLFF
TRBV6-4	TRBD1	TRBJ1-2	NA	TGTGCCAGCAGTCCACGACAGGGGGCGTACGGCTACACCTTC	CASSPRQGAYGYTF
TRBV6-5	TRBD2	TRBJ2-1	NA	TGTGCCAGCAGGCGGGGGGCACACAATGAGCAGTTCTTC	CASRRGAHNEQFF
TRBV5-6	NA	TRBJ1-1	NA	TGTGCCAGCAGCCCCGGGAGGATGAGCTTGAACACTGAAGCTTTCTTT	CASSPGRMSLNTEAFF
TRBV19	NA	TRBJ1-2	NA	TGTGCCAGTAGTATACCTAATATCAGGGCTAACTATGGCTACACCTTC	CASSIPNIRANYGYTF
TRBV7-9	TRBD1	TRBJ2-1	NA	TGTGCCAGCAGCTTAGCTCAAACAGGGGCAGGAGAGCAGTTCTTC	CASSLAQTGAGEQFF
TRBV9	NA	TRBJ1-6	NA	TGTGCCAGCGGGGTTCCCGGGGTTGCACCCCTCCACTTT	CASGVPGVAPLHF
TRBV5-1	NA	TRBJ2-7	NA	TGCGCCAGCAGCCTCGGACAGTTGAGCTCCTACGAGCAGTACTTC	CASSLGQLSSYEQYF
TRBV19	NA	TRBJ1-1	NA	TGTGCCAGTACCCTTTGGGGGGGCGGCCTGAACACTGAAGCTTTCTTT	CASTLWGGGLNTEAFF
TRBV7-2	NA	TRBJ1-1	NA	TGTGCCAGCAGCTTCGACCAGGACACTGAAGCTTTCTTT	CASSFDQDTEAFF
TRBV3-1/TRBV3-2	TRBD1	TRBJ1-4	NA	TGTGCCAGCAGCCGGGACAGTTTTAATGAAAAACTGTTTTTT	CASSRDSFNEKLFF
TRBV9	TRBD2	TRBJ2-7	NA	TGTGCCAGCAGCGACACGACTAGCGGGGAACTTTACGAGCAGTACTTC	CASSDTTSGELYEQYF
TRBV9	TRBD2	TRBJ2-2	NA	TGTGCCAGCAGCAGGACTAGCGGTGGATGGGAGCTGTTTTTT	CASSRTSGGWELFF
TRBV5-4	TRBD2	TRBJ2-1	NA	TGTGCCAGCAGCCCCCAGCGGGGGAACAATGAGCAGTTCTTC	CASSPQRGNNEQFF
TRBV3-1/TRBV3-2	NA	TRBJ2-7	NA	TGTGCCAGCAGCCCCTTCTTGGACAGCCACTACGAGCAGTACTTC	CASSPFLDSHYEQYF
TRBV7-8	NA	TRBJ1-2	few	TGTGCCAGCAGCTTAGTCACTACGCCTAACTATGGCTACACCTTC	CASSLVTTPNYGYTF
TRBV7-2	TRBD1	TRBJ1-5	NA	TGTGCCAGCAGTTTCGGACAGGGTATACGGCAGCCCCAGCATTTT	CASSFGQGIRQPQHF
TRBV10-3	TRBD1	TRBJ1-1	NA	TGTGCCATCAGTGAGTCGACAGGGGAGAGTGAAGCTTTCTTT	CAISESTGESEAFF